This is a list of T cell receptor beta chains from one sample in a study of long-term antiretroviral therapy in people with HIV. Method: immunoSEQ multiplex PCR; TCRdb's copy keeps in-frame clones and lacks some. Of about 39,000 clones detected, 86% appear once; the ten largest clones hold 4%. The source material was unsorted PBMCs, sampled 1.2 years after starting antiretroviral therapy. The receptor set was obtained from a woman aged 45-65 years with HIV. Both conserved end residues are part of each CDR3. The order of the fields is J gene, V gene, clone size, D gene, CDR3 protein, CDR3 DNA. A D gene is named only where the DNA matches it firmly. For some rows the clone size is stated as once, few or many, or as a class when expanded; others skip it.

J gene: TRBJ1-2; V gene: TRBV16; clone size: .; D gene: .; CDR3 protein: CASSPSTLTEIYGYTF; CDR3 DNA: TGTGCCAGCAGCCCATCTACCCTGACGGAAATCTATGGCTACACCTTC
J gene: TRBJ2-5; V gene: TRBV19; clone size: .; D gene: TRBD2; CDR3 protein: CASRTSPGETQYF; CDR3 DNA: TGTGCCAGTAGGACTAGCCCGGGAGAGACCCAGTACTTC
J gene: TRBJ1-6; V gene: TRBV30; clone size: .; D gene: .; CDR3 protein: CAWRGVNSPLHF; CDR3 DNA: TGTGCCTGGAGGGGGGTTAATTCACCCCTCCACTTT
J gene: TRBJ2-1; V gene: TRBV5-1; clone size: .; D gene: .; CDR3 protein: CASSLGGGGNNEQFF; CDR3 DNA: TGCGCCAGCAGCTTGGGCGGGGGCGGGAACAATGAGCAGTTCTTC
J gene: TRBJ1-5; V gene: TRBV6-1; clone size: .; D gene: TRBD1; CDR3 protein: CASILSPRGGQPQHF; CDR3 DNA: TGTGCCAGCATATTAAGCCCCAGGGGGGGTCAGCCCCAGCATTTT
J gene: TRBJ2-3; V gene: TRBV29-1; clone size: .; D gene: TRBD2; CDR3 protein: CSVIQLTSGGVSTDTQYF; CDR3 DNA: TGCAGCGTTATTCAATTGACTAGCGGGGGGGTTAGCACAGATACGCAGTATTTT
J gene: TRBJ2-7; V gene: TRBV27; clone size: .; D gene: TRBD2; CDR3 protein: CASAMGGHSYEQYF; CDR3 DNA: TGTGCCAGCGCAATGGGAGGGCACTCCTACGAGCAGTACTTC
J gene: TRBJ1-6; V gene: TRBV19; clone size: .; D gene: .; CDR3 protein: CASSSGDTLYNSPLHF; CDR3 DNA: TGTGCCAGTAGTTCGGGGGATACTCTCTATAATTCACCCCTCCACTTT
J gene: TRBJ2-3; V gene: TRBV2; clone size: .; D gene: .; CDR3 protein: CASKDGNGGTDTQYF; CDR3 DNA: TGTGCCAGCAAGGATGGCAATGGTGGCACAGATACGCAGTATTTT
J gene: TRBJ2-7; V gene: TRBV7-8; clone size: .; D gene: TRBD2; CDR3 protein: CASSLYGGASYEQYF; CDR3 DNA: TGTGCCAGCAGCCTTTACGGGGGGGCATCCTACGAGCAGTACTTC
J gene: TRBJ2-5; V gene: TRBV7-3; clone size: once; D gene: .; CDR3 protein: CASSSLDQETQYF; CDR3 DNA: TGTGCCAGCAGCTCTCTAGATCAAGAGACCCAGTACTTC